The 25 T cell receptor beta chains reported below all come from one sample, sequenced in a study of T-cell reconstitution after alpha-beta-depleted transplantation in children. TCRbeta library preparation incorporated unique molecular identifiers. From the PCR reads, TCRdb called clonotypes with MiXCR, one entry per CDR3 protein. The profile covers 200,000 or so distinct CDR3 sequences, with 5.5% to 7% appearing a single time and 4.5% taken by the ten largest. The source material was PBMCs, sampled before TCRalphabeta/CD19-depleted stem cell transplant. Receptor source: a girl under three years old with combined immunodeficiency, due to receive a stem cell transplant.

This clonotype was recorded a few times. V gene TRBV18 combines with J gene TRBJ2-1; D may be TRBD1 (5 bases). The CDR3 sequence is 16 residues long. The V gene lost 3 bases and the J gene lost 1 base, with 13 bases spanning the gap. The germline gives CDR1 KGHSH, CDR2 LQKENI. The CDR3 region has the DNA TGTGCCAGCTCACCGGACATGGGGATATCCTACAATGAGCAGTTCTTC. It translates to CASSPDMGISYNEQFF.

This clonotype was counted ten times or more. The rearrangement uses TRBV15 and TRBJ2-5; TRBD2 aligns across 8 bases. The CDR3 covers 13 residues. Germline CDR1 LNHNV, CDR2 YYDKDF (reference sequence). After removal of 7 bases from V and 4 bases from J, the junction contained 5 bases not matched to a gene. The CDR3 is CATNPSGRETQYF. The DNA of the CDR3 is TGTGCCACCAACCCTAGCGGGCGAGAGACCCAGTACTTC. Full variable domain (missing parts from reference TRBV15 and TRBJ2-5): DAMVIQNPRYQVTQFGKPVTLSCSQTLNHNVMYWYQQKSSQAPKLLFHYYDKDFNNEADTPDNFQSRRPNTSFCFLDIRSPGLGDTAMYLCATNPSGRETQYFGPGTRLLVL.

This clonotype was detected ten times or more. The V gene is TRBV29-1, the J gene TRBJ2-7; D possibly corresponds to TRBD1 (5 bases). V was pared by 0 bases and J by 6 bases, with 9 bases between. The CDR3 has 12 residues. Germline V CDR1 and CDR2: SQVTM, ANQGSEA. This CDR3 reads CSVEDWGTEQYF. The CDR3 nucleotides are TGCAGCGTTGAAGACTGGGGCACCGAGCAGTACTTC.

This clonotype showed up many times. CDR3 DNA: TGCAGCGCCCATTTACAAACAGGGGCGGCCAAAAACATTCAGTACTTC. This sequence encodes CSAHLQTGAAKNIQYF. The rearrangement joins TRBV29-1 to TRBJ2-4; 7 nucleotides agree with TRBD1. V dropped 7 bases and J dropped 1; count of bases not matched to a gene: 13. Germline V gene lookup returns CDR1 SQVTM and CDR2 ANQGSEA. The CDR3 is 16 amino acids.

This clonotype was picked up many times. The rearrangement uses TRBV6-5 and TRBJ2-1; 13 nucleotides align to TRBD2. Germline V gene sequence: CDR1 MNHEY, CDR2 SVGAGI. CDR3 length: 17 residues. The ends lost 5 bases at V and 4 bases at J; junction bases unmatched: 8. The CDR3: CASSLRLAGGKYNEQFF. The DNA for the CDR3 is TGTGCCAGCAGTCTACGACTAGCGGGAGGTAAATACAATGAGCAGTTCTTC.

This clonotype has at least ten counts. This chain joins TRBV5-1 and TRBJ2-7; D is possibly TRBD2 (6 bases). V was trimmed by 2 bases and J by 2 bases, leaving 11 bases between them. Germline V gene sequence: CDR1 SGHRS, CDR2 YFSETQ. The CDR3 is 14 amino acids. CDR3 amino acids: CASSFSGDPYEQYF. CDR3 bases: TGCGCCAGCAGCTTTAGCGGAGATCCCTACGAGCAGTACTTC.

The sample holds many counts of this clonotype. V and J are TRBV20-1 and TRBJ1-2; tentatively, D is TRBD1 (5 bases). V gave up 0 bases and J gave up 2 bases, with 19 bases separating them. Germline CDR1 DFQATT, CDR2 SNEGSKA (reference sequence). CDR3 length equals 17 residues. CDR3 residues: CSARDQLFVGLNYGYTF. For the CDR3, the DNA is TGCAGTGCTAGAGACCAGCTTTTTGTGGGACTCAACTATGGCTACACCTTC.

This clonotype was counted at least ten times. The chain links TRBV10-3 to TRBJ2-1, with unresolved D. The CDR3 is made up of 15 amino acids. From germline, CDR1 is ENHRY and CDR2 SYGVKD. V was clipped by 5 bases and J by 0 bases, with 11 bases between them. CDR3 residues: CAISQAVSSYNEQFF. CDR3 DNA: TGTGCCATCAGTCAGGCAGTTAGCTCCTACAATGAGCAGTTCTTC.

The V and J genes are TRBV19 and TRBJ2-1; possible D gene TRBD2, 5 bases. Between the trimmed V and J ends, which lost 3 bases and 8 bases, there was a span of 11 bases. The CDR3 extends over 13 amino acids. Per the germline V gene, CDR1 is LNHDA and CDR2 is SQIVND (reference sequence). The CDR3 sequence is CASSIGGFYEQFF. For the CDR3, the DNA is TGTGCCAGTAGTATCGGAGGTTTCTATGAGCAGTTCTTC.

The chain couples TRBV10-3 to TRBJ2-4; 10 bases align to TRBD1. Germline trimming cut 10 bases from V and 0 bases from J; bases unmatched to any gene: 6. CDR3 length: 15 amino acids. The germline CDR1 and CDR2 sequences are ENHRY and SYGVKD. The CDR3 nucleotides are TGTGCCACCGGGACAGGGGACTTAGCCAAAAACATTCAGTACTTC. This encodes CATGTGDLAKNIQYF.

V gene TRBV4-1 combines with J gene TRBJ2-1, with D uncertain. Germline CDR1 is MGHRA and CDR2 is YSYEKL. CDR3 length: 18 amino acids. The V and J ends lost 1 base and 7 bases respectively, with 23 bases between them. Here the CDR3 reads CASSQVYPYWVPSNEQFF. DNA for the CDR3: TGCGCCAGCAGCCAAGTTTACCCTTATTGGGTGCCGAGTAATGAGCAGTTCTTC.

This clonotype was counted many times. V gene TRBV12-3 or TRBV12-4 combines with J gene TRBJ1-1, with a tentative D call TRBD1 (5 bases). This CDR3 has 14 amino acids. V lost 2 bases and J lost 8, with 15 bases in between. The CDR3 sequence is CASSLPGARREAFF. The CDR3 nucleotides are TGTGCCAGCAGTTTACCCGGGGCGAGGAGGGAAGCTTTCTTT.

This clonotype was detected a few times. The CDR3 loop is CASSLVGQGFEETQYF. DNA of the CDR3: TGTGCCAGCAGCTTGGTGGGACAGGGATTTGAAGAGACCCAGTACTTC. This sequence joins TRBV13 and TRBJ2-5; 9 bases line up with TRBD1. CDR3 length equals 16 residues. The V and J ends lost 3 bases and 3 bases, in that order; junction bases with no gene match: 8. In germline, CDR1 is PRHDT, CDR2 FYEKMQ (reference sequence).

This clonotype was picked up many times. The V gene is TRBV12-3 or TRBV12-4, the J gene TRBJ2-3; 9 bases fit TRBD2. This CDR3 is 14 amino acids long. Trimming cost V 9 bases and J 4 bases; bases outside gene matches: 8. CDR3 residues: CASQAGGLPDTQYF. As DNA, the CDR3 is TGTGCCAGTCAAGCGGGGGGCCTTCCAGATACGCAGTATTTT.

In this sample, this clonotype turned up many times. The DNA of the CDR3 is TGTGCCAGCAGCTACGGGACAGCCTCCTACGAGCAGTACTTC. The encoded protein is CASSYGTASYEQYF. V and J are TRBV13 and TRBJ2-7, with 7 bases aligning to TRBD1. J lost 0 bases, V lost 4 bases, and 3 bases had no gene match. Germline CDR1 PRHDT, CDR2 FYEKMQ (reference sequence). CDR3 length equals 14 residues.

This clonotype has at least ten counts. The rearrangement uses TRBV3-1 and TRBJ2-3; D is unresolved. Germline CDR1 and CDR2: LGHDT and YNNKEL (reference sequence). The V gene lost 4 bases and the J gene lost 14 bases, with 16 bases spanning the gap. The CDR3 is 12 amino acids. The CDR3 is CASSRESAAPYF. The CDR3 DNA sequence: TGTGCCAGCAGCCGCGAGAGCGCGGCCCCGTATTTT.

This chain links TRBV19 with TRBJ2-1; 7 bases align to TRBD2. The CDR3 has 14 amino acids. Germline V gives CDR1 LNHDA, CDR2 SQIVND (reference sequence). V lost 5 bases to trimming and J lost 5 bases; unmatched junction nucleotides: 6. CDR3 nucleotides: TGTGCCAGTAGTTGGCGGGGGTGGGACAATGAGCAGTTCTTC. It yields the protein CASSWRGWDNEQFF.

This clonotype was seen more than once but under ten times. The chain carries TRBV20-1 and TRBJ2-1; tentative D call: TRBD2 (6 bases). This CDR3 contains 14 residues. CDR1 is DFQATT and CDR2 is SNEGSKA in the germline V gene (reference sequence). V lost 3 bases and J lost 4, with 13 bases in between. The CDR3 DNA follows: TGCAGTGCTAGCACGGGAGTTCCTTACAATGAGCAGTTCTTC. As protein: CSASTGVPYNEQFF.

This clonotype was observed many times. The chain uses TRBV9 and TRBJ1-3; 7 bases fit TRBD1. The CDR3 is 13 residues long. V was clipped by 0 bases and J by 8 bases; unmatched bases: 2. Germline CDR1 reads SGDLS; CDR2 reads YYNGEE. Here the CDR3 DNA reads TGTGCCAGCAGCGTAGGCCAGGGGGACACCATATATTTT. This codes for CASSVGQGDTIYF.

This clonotype was counted ten times or more. The gene calls are TRBV5-1 and TRBJ1-2; D remains ambiguous. This CDR3 has 15 residues. The V end lost 0 bases, the J end lost 4 bases, and 13 bases lay between the germline ends. Germline V gene lookup returns CDR1 SGHRS and CDR2 YFSETQ. CDR3 region: CASSLERADLYGYTF. The CDR3 DNA sequence: TGCGCCAGCAGCTTGGAGCGGGCAGACCTCTATGGCTACACCTTC.

The J gene is TRBJ2-6, the V gene TRBV6-1; 8 nucleotides match TRBD2. Germline V gene data show CDR1 as MNHNS and CDR2 as SASEGT. The CDR3 is made up of 16 amino acids. After removal of 8 bases from V and 3 bases from J, the junction contained 9 bases not matched to a gene. The DNA of the CDR3 is TGTGCCAGCCGGGGGGGCCCGAATAATGGGGCCAACGTCCTGACTTTC. This encodes CASRGGPNNGANVLTF.

A note on this clonotype: One base away lies a much larger clone, so this may be a sequencing read error. This chain joins TRBV12-3 or TRBV12-4 and TRBJ2-1; 10 bases are shared with TRBD2. V lost 5 bases and J lost 6; bases outside the gene matches: 7. This CDR3 is built from 15 residues. CDR3 loop: CASSVGTSVFNEQFF. CDR3 bases: TGTGCCAGCAGTGTCGGGACTAGCGTATTCAATGAGCAGTTCTTC.

This clonotype was counted at least ten times. This rearrangement joins TRBV4-3 to TRBJ1-2, with D possibly matching TRBD1 (5 bases). The germline V gene encodes CDR1 LGHNA and CDR2 YSLEER. The CDR3 length is 14 residues. V dropped 3 bases and J dropped 2 bases, with 10 bases sitting between them. In DNA form, the CDR3 reads TGCGCCAGCAGCCAGGGAGGGACCAACTATGGCTACACCTTC. Translating gives CASSQGGTNYGYTF.

This clonotype was found many times. The chain carries TRBV28 and TRBJ1-5; D gene ambiguous. Germline CDR1 MDHEN, CDR2 SYDVKM. The CDR3 has 13 residues. V lost 6 bases, J lost 5 bases, and 11 bases lay in between. The CDR3 spells CASSRAQDQPQHF. In DNA form, the CDR3 reads TGTGCCAGCAGCCGGGCCCAAGATCAGCCCCAGCATTTT.

This clonotype was counted many times. V and J are TRBV7-9 and TRBJ2-5, with D perhaps matching TRBD2 (6 bases). In germline, CDR1 is SEHNR, CDR2 FQNEAQ (reference sequence). The V gene lost 5 bases and the J gene lost 5 bases, with 24 bases spanning the gap. The CDR3 totals 17 residues. CDR3: CASSPKGPPGVSETQYF. The CDR3 region has the DNA TGTGCCAGCAGCCCAAAGGGACCACCGGGGGTTTCGGAGACCCAGTACTTC.